This T cell receptor beta chain emerged from a study of shared clonotypes between healthy human individuals. Study results and caveats: An anticipated effect of sequencing depth on clonotype sharing among donors was recognized.

As regards this clone: Its target is not known.

Method: immunoSEQ multiplex PCR; TCRdb's copy keeps in-frame clones and lacks some. The sample records about half a million clones, 79% being singletons. The sequence derives from a woman aged 40 to 50 in good health. Some clones in this sample may be carry-over from other donors' samples. Sequencing was performed on PBMCs.

CDR3 region: CASRQSRDTEAFF. In DNA, the CDR3 is TGCGCCAGCAGACAATCCAGGGACACTGAAGCTTTCTTT. The chain links TRBV5-1 to TRBJ1-1; D might be TRBD1 (5 bases). Trimming took 5 bases from V and 3 from J, leaving 11 bases between them. Germline CDR1 is SGHRS and CDR2 is YFSETQ. CDR3 length: 13 residues.